These T cell receptor beta chains were read from a single sample in a study of cytomegalovirus exposure and HLA in healthy donors. Method: immunoSEQ multiplex PCR; TCRdb's copy keeps in-frame clones and lacks some. The table includes 200,000 to 300,000 clones, just under 85% detected once. The specimen was PBMCs. These receptors came from a woman aged 35 to 49 in good health and CMV-seropositive. The CDR3 runs from the conserved cysteine through the conserved F or W. Fields, in order: V gene, clone size, D gene, J gene, CDR3 protein, CDR3 DNA. D genes are given only for firm matches. Clone sizes are given selectively: once, few, many, or a class where the clone is expanded.

V gene: TRBV5-1
clone size: .
D gene: .
J gene: TRBJ2-3
CDR3 protein: CASSSGLFTDTQYF
CDR3 DNA: TGCGCCAGCAGCTCCGGTCTCTTTACAGATACGCAGTATTTT

V gene: TRBV28
clone size: .
D gene: TRBD1
J gene: TRBJ2-3
CDR3 protein: CASSSYRGKYF
CDR3 DNA: TGTGCCAGCAGTTCCTACAGGGGGAAGTATTTT

V gene: TRBV28
clone size: .
D gene: TRBD1
J gene: TRBJ2-7
CDR3 protein: CASSLTQGKSSYEQYF
CDR3 DNA: TGTGCCAGCAGTTTAACACAGGGGAAAAGCTCCTACGAGCAGTACTTC

V gene: TRBV28
clone size: .
D gene: TRBD2
J gene: TRBJ2-6
CDR3 protein: CASSFLAGGDSGANVLTF
CDR3 DNA: TGTGCCAGCAGTTTCCTAGCGGGAGGCGACTCTGGGGCCAACGTCCTGACTTTC

V gene: TRBV19
clone size: .
D gene: .
J gene: TRBJ2-4
CDR3 protein: CASSLRGQAENIQYF
CDR3 DNA: TGTGCCAGTAGTTTAAGAGGGCAGGCCGAAAACATTCAGTACTTC

V gene: TRBV19
clone size: once
D gene: TRBD1
J gene: TRBJ1-2
CDR3 protein: CASSTPRQGYYGYTF
CDR3 DNA: TGTGCCAGTAGTACCCCCCGACAGGGCTACTATGGCTACACCTTC

V gene: TRBV7-2
clone size: .
D gene: .
J gene: TRBJ1-5
CDR3 protein: CASSLLGGFNQPQHF
CDR3 DNA: TGTGCCAGCAGCTTATTAGGAGGGTTCAATCAGCCCCAGCATTTT

V gene: TRBV7-2
clone size: once
D gene: .
J gene: TRBJ2-1
CDR3 protein: CASSLDFTSHSSYNEQFF
CDR3 DNA: TGTGCCAGCAGCTTAGATTTTACTAGCCACAGCTCCTACAATGAGCAGTTCTTC

V gene: TRBV5-6
clone size: few
D gene: TRBD2
J gene: TRBJ2-3
CDR3 protein: CASSFGTSGTDTQYF
CDR3 DNA: TGTGCCAGCAGCTTCGGGACTAGCGGGACCGATACGCAGTATTTT

V gene: TRBV10-3
clone size: .
D gene: .
J gene: TRBJ1-1
CDR3 protein: CAASAGLRNTEAFF
CDR3 DNA: TGTGCCGCCAGCGCGGGACTGAGGAACACTGAAGCTTTCTTT

V gene: TRBV6-4
clone size: .
D gene: .
J gene: TRBJ1-2
CDR3 protein: CASSDSAVQGFDGYTF
CDR3 DNA: TGTGCCAGCAGTGACTCTGCTGTTCAGGGCTTCGATGGCTACACCTTC

V gene: TRBV28
clone size: .
D gene: .
J gene: TRBJ1-1
CDR3 protein: CASSTLAGNTEAFF
CDR3 DNA: TGTGCCAGCAGTACCCTTGCGGGGAACACTGAAGCTTTCTTT

V gene: TRBV19
clone size: .
D gene: .
J gene: TRBJ2-7
CDR3 protein: CASVPAGSYEQYF
CDR3 DNA: TGTGCCAGCGTACCAGCAGGGTCCTACGAGCAGTACTTC

V gene: TRBV19
clone size: once
D gene: .
J gene: TRBJ1-6
CDR3 protein: CASSSQTTIAGSPLHF
CDR3 DNA: TGTGCCAGTAGTTCTCAAACGACGATTGCAGGGTCACCCCTCCACTTT

V gene: TRBV5-6
clone size: once
D gene: .
J gene: TRBJ1-1
CDR3 protein: CASSLVWEGTEAFF
CDR3 DNA: TGTGCCAGCAGCTTGGTTTGGGAGGGGACTGAAGCTTTCTTT

V gene: TRBV7-2
clone size: once
D gene: .
J gene: TRBJ2-1
CDR3 protein: CASSLRTEREQFF
CDR3 DNA: TGTGCCAGCAGCTTACGCACAGAAAGGGAGCAGTTCTTC

V gene: TRBV29-1
clone size: .
D gene: TRBD1
J gene: TRBJ1-1
CDR3 protein: CSAIYDRGQRENTEAFF
CDR3 DNA: TGCAGCGCCATTTACGACAGGGGGCAGAGGGAGAACACTGAAGCTTTCTTT

V gene: TRBV27
clone size: .
D gene: .
J gene: TRBJ2-3
CDR3 protein: CASSLNSRPTDTQYF
CDR3 DNA: TGTGCCAGCAGTTTGAATTCGAGGCCTACAGATACGCAGTATTTT

V gene: TRBV30
clone size: .
D gene: .
J gene: TRBJ2-5
CDR3 protein: CACQGYNQETQYF
CDR3 DNA: TGTGCCTGTCAGGGCTACAACCAAGAGACCCAGTACTTC

V gene: TRBV6-1
clone size: few
D gene: TRBD1
J gene: TRBJ1-2
CDR3 protein: CASNEGAVYGYTF
CDR3 DNA: TGTGCCAGCAACGAGGGGGCCGTCTATGGCTACACCTTC

V gene: TRBV5-6
clone size: .
D gene: TRBD1
J gene: TRBJ1-1
CDR3 protein: CASSHRGWNTEAFF
CDR3 DNA: TGTGCCAGCAGCCACAGGGGTTGGAACACTGAAGCTTTCTTT

V gene: TRBV9
clone size: .
D gene: TRBD1
J gene: TRBJ1-1
CDR3 protein: CASDRTGGMNTEAFF
CDR3 DNA: TGTGCCAGCGACAGGACAGGGGGAATGAACACTGAAGCTTTCTTT

V gene: TRBV5-5
clone size: .
D gene: .
J gene: TRBJ2-1
CDR3 protein: CASKEGGGYNEQFF
CDR3 DNA: TGTGCCAGTAAGGAGGGAGGGGGCTACAATGAGCAGTTCTTC

V gene: TRBV19
clone size: .
D gene: .
J gene: TRBJ1-1
CDR3 protein: CASSPPLGGGRAEAFF
CDR3 DNA: TGTGCCAGTAGTCCCCCCCTTGGGGGGGGCAGAGCTGAAGCTTTCTTT

V gene: TRBV28
clone size: .
D gene: .
J gene: TRBJ1-1
CDR3 protein: CASSSPPGFRVKNTEAFF
CDR3 DNA: TGTGCCAGCAGTTCCCCCCCGGGCTTCAGGGTTAAGAACACTGAAGCTTTCTTT

V gene: TRBV19
clone size: .
D gene: TRBD2
J gene: TRBJ2-7
CDR3 protein: CASSIAGTSDYEQYF
CDR3 DNA: TGTGCCAGTAGTATAGCTGGGACTAGCGACTACGAGCAGTACTTC

V gene: TRBV25-1
clone size: .
D gene: .
J gene: TRBJ1-5
CDR3 protein: CASGPGTNSNNQPQHF
CDR3 DNA: TGTGCCAGCGGCCCGGGGACAAATAGCAATAATCAGCCCCAGCATTTT

V gene: TRBV5-1
clone size: .
D gene: TRBD1
J gene: TRBJ1-5
CDR3 protein: CASSKGQNQPQHF
CDR3 DNA: TGCGCCAGCAGCAAGGGACAGAATCAGCCCCAGCATTTT

V gene: TRBV7-3
clone size: .
D gene: TRBD2
J gene: TRBJ2-5
CDR3 protein: CASSPSGRDTQYF
CDR3 DNA: TGTGCCAGCAGCCCCAGCGGGAGGGATACCCAGTACTTC

V gene: TRBV7-9
clone size: .
D gene: .
J gene: TRBJ2-3
CDR3 protein: CASSFQGDTQYF
CDR3 DNA: TGTGCCAGCAGCTTTCAGGGGGATACGCAGTATTTT

V gene: TRBV29-1
clone size: .
D gene: .
J gene: TRBJ2-5
CDR3 protein: CSVQAQETQYF
CDR3 DNA: TGCAGCGTTCAGGCACAAGAGACCCAGTACTTC

V gene: TRBV4-3
clone size: few
D gene: TRBD1
J gene: TRBJ1-2
CDR3 protein: CASSQDVRTGNGYTF
CDR3 DNA: TGCGCCAGCAGCCAAGATGTCCGGACAGGGAATGGCTACACCTTC

V gene: TRBV19
clone size: .
D gene: TRBD1
J gene: TRBJ1-2
CDR3 protein: CASATGVYAGYTF
CDR3 DNA: TGTGCCAGTGCCACAGGGGTTTATGCTGGCTACACCTTC

V gene: TRBV7-3
clone size: once
D gene: .
J gene: TRBJ2-7
CDR3 protein: CASSLGNTYEQYF
CDR3 DNA: TGTGCCAGCAGCCTCGGGAATACCTACGAGCAGTACTTC

V gene: TRBV19
clone size: once
D gene: .
J gene: TRBJ1-5
CDR3 protein: CASSISRQPQHF
CDR3 DNA: TGTGCCAGTAGTATATCCCGGCAGCCCCAGCATTTT

V gene: TRBV11-3
clone size: .
D gene: .
J gene: TRBJ2-2
CDR3 protein: CASSEEQGGTGELFF
CDR3 DNA: TGTGCCAGCAGCGAAGAACAGGGTGGGACCGGGGAGCTGTTTTTT

V gene: TRBV27
clone size: .
D gene: .
J gene: TRBJ1-5
CDR3 protein: CASSFQSGEGQPQHF
CDR3 DNA: TGTGCCAGCAGTTTTCAGTCGGGTGAGGGTCAGCCCCAGCATTTT

V gene: TRBV7-9
clone size: .
D gene: .
J gene: TRBJ2-7
CDR3 protein: CASSLMETAYEQYF
CDR3 DNA: TGTGCCAGCAGCTTAATGGAGACCGCCTACGAGCAGTACTTC

V gene: TRBV18
clone size: few
D gene: TRBD1
J gene: TRBJ2-3
CDR3 protein: CATTGGEADTQYF
CDR3 DNA: TGTGCCACCACAGGGGGAGAGGCAGATACGCAGTATTTT

V gene: TRBV6-6
clone size: .
D gene: .
J gene: TRBJ1-1
CDR3 protein: CASSYSQRQNTEAFF
CDR3 DNA: TGTGCCAGCAGTTATTCCCAGAGACAGAACACTGAAGCTTTCTTT

V gene: TRBV30
clone size: .
D gene: .
J gene: TRBJ2-7
CDR3 protein: CACTRVIHEQYF
CDR3 DNA: TGTGCCTGTACCAGGGTTATTCACGAGCAGTACTTC

V gene: TRBV27
clone size: .
D gene: .
J gene: TRBJ2-6
CDR3 protein: CASNIRSGANVLTF
CDR3 DNA: TGTGCCAGCAATATTAGATCCGGGGCCAACGTCCTGACTTTC

V gene: TRBV10-3
clone size: .
D gene: TRBD1
J gene: TRBJ1-2
CDR3 protein: CAISPTGVDSYGYTF
CDR3 DNA: TGTGCCATCAGCCCGACAGGGGTGGATAGCTATGGCTACACCTTC

V gene: TRBV5-4
clone size: once
D gene: TRBD1
J gene: TRBJ1-4
CDR3 protein: CASSPGQANEKLFF
CDR3 DNA: TGTGCCAGCAGTCCGGGACAGGCGAATGAAAAACTGTTTTTT

V gene: TRBV28
clone size: .
D gene: .
J gene: TRBJ2-2
CDR3 protein: CASSLSKLAVNTGELFF
CDR3 DNA: TGTGCCAGCAGTTTAAGTAAACTAGCTGTAAACACCGGGGAGCTGTTTTTT

V gene: TRBV5-1
clone size: .
D gene: TRBD1
J gene: TRBJ2-7
CDR3 protein: CASSRSGTDTYEQYF
CDR3 DNA: TGCGCCAGCAGCCGATCCGGGACAGATACCTACGAGCAGTACTTC

V gene: TRBV7-9
clone size: .
D gene: .
J gene: TRBJ2-2
CDR3 protein: CASSLGSPGELFF
CDR3 DNA: TGTGCCAGCAGCTTAGGTAGTCCCGGGGAGCTGTTTTTT

V gene: TRBV9
clone size: .
D gene: .
J gene: TRBJ2-1
CDR3 protein: CASSVDGGLYNEQFF
CDR3 DNA: TGTGCCAGCAGCGTAGATGGAGGACTGTACAATGAGCAGTTCTTC

V gene: TRBV6-5
clone size: .
D gene: TRBD2
J gene: TRBJ2-7
CDR3 protein: CASRSSGRAYEQYF
CDR3 DNA: TGTGCCAGCAGGAGTAGCGGGAGGGCCTACGAGCAGTACTTC

V gene: TRBV11-2
clone size: .
D gene: TRBD1
J gene: TRBJ1-3
CDR3 protein: CASSLGTGVFSGNTIYF
CDR3 DNA: TGTGCCAGCAGCTTAGGGACAGGGGTCTTCTCTGGAAACACCATATATTTT

V gene: TRBV4-3
clone size: .
D gene: TRBD2
J gene: TRBJ2-3
CDR3 protein: CASSQEGSGTTDTQYF
CDR3 DNA: TGCGCCAGCAGCCAAGAAGGTAGCGGGACAACAGATACGCAGTATTTT

V gene: TRBV6-5
clone size: .
D gene: .
J gene: TRBJ2-7
CDR3 protein: CASSQLVSHEQYF
CDR3 DNA: TGTGCCAGCAGCCAACTAGTCTCCCACGAGCAGTACTTC

V gene: TRBV2
clone size: once
D gene: .
J gene: TRBJ2-2
CDR3 protein: CASSGGGFLTGELFF
CDR3 DNA: TGTGCCAGCAGTGGCGGGGGCTTTTTAACCGGGGAGCTGTTTTTT